These T cell receptor beta chains were read from a single sample in a study of T cell repertoires in cytomegalovirus infection. TCRdb processed the reads anew with MiXCR; each CDR3 protein has one entry. The sample includes under 130,000 distinct CDR3 sequences, under 50% seen only once; the top ten take approximately 74%. Their specific antigens are unknown. This specimen consisted of CD8+ T cells from cultured PBMCs, obtained from culture after CMV antigen stimulation. The receptors were sampled from a human donor in good health (CMV status not recorded). Some clones in this sample may be carry-over from other donors' samples. Both conserved end residues are part of each CDR3. D genes are given only for firm matches. Expanded clones are given a class, and other clones once, few, many or no size at all.

size	V	J	D	DNA	CDR3
many	TRBV7-6	TRBJ2-1	TRBD2	TGTGCCAGCAGCTTAGATAGCGGGGGGGGCAATGAGCAGTTCTTC	CASSLDSGGGNEQFF
once	TRBV27	TRBJ2-5	TRBD2	TGTGCCAGCAGTTTAGGGACTAGCGGCGAAGAGACCCAGTACTTC	CASSLGTSGEETQYF
.	TRBV19	TRBJ2-2	.	TGTGCCAGTACTCCCTATCCATCAGGGGAGCTGTTTTTT	CASTPYPSGELFF
.	TRBV7-6	TRBJ2-3	.	TGTGCCAGCAGCCCTTTTCGGAAGAACACAGATACGCAGTATTTT	CASSPFRKNTDTQYF
few	TRBV7-2	TRBJ1-6	.	TGTGCCAGCAGCTTAGACAGGCCTACTACGAATTCACCCCTCCACTTT	CASSLDRPTTNSPLHF
many	TRBV7-9	TRBJ2-7	TRBD1	TGTGCCAGCAGCTCCAGACAGGGTATCGACGAGCAGTACTTC	CASSSRQGIDEQYF
.	TRBV12-3/TRBV12-4	TRBJ2-1	.	TGTGCCAGCAGTACCGGGACCCTATACAATGAGCAGTTCTTC	CASSTGTLYNEQFF
.	TRBV12-3/TRBV12-4	TRBJ1-1	TRBD1	TGTGCCAGCAGTCCCCAGACAGGGTCGGGCACTGAAGCTTTCTTT	CASSPQTGSGTEAFF
.	TRBV27	TRBJ1-1	.	TGTGCCAGCAGTTTCGTGGGGGGGAACACTGAAGCTTTCTTT	CASSFVGGNTEAFF
.	TRBV27	TRBJ1-1	.	TGTGCCAGCAGTTTCTTTGGTAGGGGGGACACTGAAGCTTTCTTT	CASSFFGRGDTEAFF
.	TRBV27	TRBJ1-1	.	TGTGCCAGCAGTCGGGAGGGTCCACCCAGCGTATTCAATGAAGCTTTCTTT	CASSREGPPSVFNEAFF
.	TRBV6-5	TRBJ2-2	.	TGTGCCAGCGGCGGACTTCCGAACACCGGGGAGCTGTTTTTT	CASGGLPNTGELFF
.	TRBV7-6	TRBJ2-3	TRBD2	TGTGCCAGCCAACTAGCGGGGGTCACAGATACGCAGTATTTT	CASQLAGVTDTQYF
.	TRBV2	TRBJ2-1	.	TGTGCCAGCAGTTCATCCGTCTTTATCGGAGACAATGAGCAGTTCTTC	CASSSSVFIGDNEQFF
.	TRBV28	TRBJ1-5	TRBD1	TGTGCCAGCAGTGGACAGGGGAGAAAAGATACGCAGCATTTT	CASSGQGRKDTQHF
.	TRBV2	TRBJ1-6	.	TGTGCCAGCAGCCGGACGGATTATAATTCACCCCTCCACTTT	CASSRTDYNSPLHF
.	TRBV10-3	TRBJ1-2	TRBD1	TGTGCCATCAGTGAGGACTTGACAGGGGTCTATGGCTACACCTTC	CAISEDLTGVYGYTF
.	TRBV4-1	TRBJ2-5	TRBD2	TGCGCCAGCAGTCTGGTGGCGGGGGGGCCGGAAGAGACCCAGTACTTC	CASSLVAGGPEETQYF
.	TRBV7-4	TRBJ2-5	TRBD1	TGTGCCAGCAGTTCAATCACAGGGGGTAGAGAGACCCAGTACTTC	CASSSITGGRETQYF
.	TRBV7-2	TRBJ2-7	.	TGTGCCAGCAGCTTAGCGTTATTCTACGAGCAGTACTTC	CASSLALFYEQYF
.	TRBV10-3	TRBJ1-2	.	TGTGCCATCAGTGAGCCACAGTCCTTAGGCTACACCTTC	CAISEPQSLGYTF
.	TRBV10-2	TRBJ2-1	TRBD2	TGCGCCAGCAGGGGACTAGCGGGAGACTACAATGAGCAGTTCTTC	CASRGLAGDYNEQFF
.	TRBV25-1	TRBJ1-2	.	TGTGCCAGCAGTGATCGGGGAGGGGTGCAAGGAGGCTACACCTTC	CASSDRGGVQGGYTF
.	TRBV19	TRBJ2-3	TRBD2	TGTGCCAGTAGCGAACCGGGACTAGCGGAGAGCACAGATACGCAGTATTTT	CASSEPGLAESTDTQYF
.	TRBV27	TRBJ1-5	.	TGTGCCAGCAGTTTATCCCCGGATCAGCCCCAGCATTTT	CASSLSPDQPQHF
.	TRBV7-9	TRBJ1-1	TRBD1	TGTGCCAGCAGCTGGGACAGGGAAACTGAAGCTTTCTTT	CASSWDRETEAFF
.	TRBV27	TRBJ1-1	.	TGTGCCAGCAGTTTATCAGGGCTCGGTAACACTGAAGCTTTCTTT	CASSLSGLGNTEAFF
few	TRBV19	TRBJ2-2	.	TGTGCCAGTAGTATGAGCCAGTTGAACACCGGGGAGCTGTTTTTT	CASSMSQLNTGELFF
.	TRBV2	TRBJ2-1	TRBD2	TGTGCCAGCAGTGTCGCGCTAGCGGTCCATAATGAGCAGTTCTTC	CASSVALAVHNEQFF
few	TRBV27	TRBJ2-7	.	TGTGCCAGCAGTTTCGTTCAGCCGCCCTACGAGCAGTACTTC	CASSFVQPPYEQYF
many	TRBV5-4	TRBJ1-2	.	TGTGCCAGCAGCCCGGACAGTGTGAAAAACTATGGCTACACCTTC	CASSPDSVKNYGYTF
.	TRBV7-2	TRBJ2-5	.	TGTGCCAGCAGCTCAATTGGACTGCAAGAGACCCAGTACTTC	CASSSIGLQETQYF
many	TRBV7-9	TRBJ2-5	.	TGTGCCAGCAGCTTAGTATCCGGGGTCCGAGAGACCCAGTACTTC	CASSLVSGVRETQYF
few	TRBV6-5	TRBJ2-7	.	TGTGCCAGCAGTTACTCTGGGGGCGAGCAGTACTTC	CASSYSGGEQYF
.	TRBV7-2	TRBJ2-1	.	TGTGCCAGCAGCTTCACGATACGAGGGGCTTGGGATGAGCAGTTCTTC	CASSFTIRGAWDEQFF
.	TRBV19	TRBJ1-2	.	TGTGCCAGTACGGGCTCCAACTATGGCTACACCTTC	CASTGSNYGYTF
few	TRBV7-2	TRBJ2-1	.	TGTGCCAGCAGCTTAGATGAGCTTCGTTCGGACAATGAGCAGTTCTTC	CASSLDELRSDNEQFF
few	TRBV7-2	TRBJ2-1	TRBD2	TGTGCCAGCAGCTACAGACTAGCGGGCAATGAGCAGTTCTTC	CASSYRLAGNEQFF
.	TRBV7-6	TRBJ2-3	TRBD2	TGTGCCAGCAGCTCTAGCGGTAGCACAGATACGCAGTATTTT	CASSSSGSTDTQYF
many	TRBV20-1	TRBJ2-2	.	TGCAGTGCTAGAGTGGGGAACACCGGGGAGCTGTTTTTT	CSARVGNTGELFF
many	TRBV6-6	TRBJ2-7	.	TGTGCCAGCAGTTACCCAGGGTGGTCCTACGAGCAGTACTTC	CASSYPGWSYEQYF
few	TRBV11-1	TRBJ2-7	TRBD2	TGTGCCAGCAGCATAGCGGGGGTCTACGAGCAGTACTTC	CASSIAGVYEQYF
.	TRBV4-1	TRBJ1-1	.	TGCGCCAGCAGCCAAGAGGCGGGAGGGACTGAAGCTTTCTTT	CASSQEAGGTEAFF
many	TRBV6-6	TRBJ2-7	TRBD1	TGTGCCAGCAGTCCCACAGGGGGATTATACGAGCAGTACTTC	CASSPTGGLYEQYF
.	TRBV29-1	TRBJ1-1	.	TGCAGCGTTGGGGGCGCGGGGAACACTGAAGCTTTCTTT	CSVGGAGNTEAFF